The table lists the clone carrying this T cell receptor (beta chain) with many counts. Its specificity is unknown. Germline V CDR1 and CDR2: MNHEY, SMNVEV (reference sequence). V gave up 2 bases and J gave up 2 bases; unmatched junction bases: 12. The CDR3 has 19 amino acids. TCRdb re-analysed the reads in MiXCR, keeping a single row per CDR3 protein. The sample yields 160,000 or so distinct CDR3 sequences, roughly 22% seen once. This sample was included in a study of T cell repertoires in cytomegalovirus infection. About the research overall: TCR beta signatures that were public indicated CMV infection and matching HLA type. The study's findings and limits: HLA-C-restricted, CMV-specific TCR beta clonotypes were dominant ex vivo.

This receptor was obtained from a human donor in good health (CMV status not recorded). Some clones in this sample may be carry-over from other donors' samples. This chain links TRBV27 with TRBJ1-2; TRBD1 agrees at 12 bases. The sample consisted of CD8+ T cells from cultured PBMCs, taken from culture after CMV antigen stimulation. CDR3 protein: CASSLRTGTGGLGNYGYTF. CDR3 nucleotides: TGTGCCAGCAGTTTAAGGACCGGGACAGGGGGCCTTGGGAACTATGGCTACACCTTC.